These 8 T cell receptor beta chains originate from one sample sequenced in a study of cytomegalovirus exposure and HLA in healthy donors. In the PCR, 60 Vbeta and 13 Jbeta primers were used. The protocol was immunoSEQ multiplex PCR, while the TCRdb copy is restricted to in-frame clones and leaves out a portion. The sample holds about 150,000 clones. Specimen: PBMCs. The receptor source for this set is a woman aged 50 to 60 in good health and CMV-seronegative.

The J gene is TRBJ1-4, the V gene TRBV9; D ambiguous. V dropped 0 bases and J dropped 8 bases, with 8 bases sitting between them. This CDR3 comprises 13 residues. Germline values: CDR1 SGDLS, CDR2 YYNGEE. The CDR3 DNA reads as TGTGCCAGCAGCGTAGATGTCAGGGAAAAACTGTTTTTT. This encodes CASSVDVREKLFF. Supplemented by reference TRBV9 and TRBJ1-4, the full variable domain reads DSGVTQTPKHLITATGQRVTLRCSPRSGDLSVYWYQQSLDQGLQFLIQYYNGEERAKGNILERFSAQQFPDLHSELNLSSLELGDSALYFCASSVDVREKLFFGSGTQLSVL.

V and J are TRBV27 and TRBJ2-7; TRBD2 matches 7 bases. The CDR3 length is 11 residues. The junction had 1 base not matched to a gene; V was cut back by 8 bases and J by 3 bases. Looked up from germline, CDR1 is MNHEY and CDR2 is SMNVEV (reference sequence). Here the CDR3 DNA reads TGTGCCAGCGGGGGGGGCTACGAGCAGTACTTC. Translated: CASGGGYEQYF.

V and J are TRBV5-1 and TRBJ1-1, with D perhaps matching TRBD1 (6 bases). Germline CDR1 is SGHRS and CDR2 is YFSETQ. The V and J ends lost 0 bases and 7 bases respectively, with 13 bases between them. The CDR3 spans 14 residues. The CDR3 DNA reads TGCGCCAGCAGCTTGGCCGGGACACCAGGTGAAGCTTTCTTT. Amino acids: CASSLAGTPGEAFF.

The chain joins TRBV28 to TRBJ1-6, with TRBD1 identical over 8 bases. The ends lost 3 bases at V and 10 bases at J; junction bases unmatched: 11. Germline CDR1 MDHEN, CDR2 SYDVKM. CDR3 length: 16 amino acids. CDR3 region: CASSLGTGSLGSPLHF. CDR3 nucleotide sequence: TGTGCCAGCAGTTTGGGGACAGGATCGTTAGGGTCACCCCTCCACTTT.

The gene calls are TRBV5-1 and TRBJ2-7; D is possibly TRBD1 (6 bases). The germline CDR1 and CDR2 sequences are SGHRS and YFSETQ. CDR3 size: 16 residues. Trimming left V 1 base short and J 4 bases short, with 18 bases between. The CDR3: CASSLPVQGRRYEQYF. CDR3 nucleotides: TGCGCCAGCAGCTTGCCCGTGCAGGGGCGAAGGTACGAGCAGTACTTC.

The J gene is TRBJ2-5, the V gene TRBV5-6, with TRBD2 identical over 7 bases. Germline V gives CDR1 SGHDT, CDR2 YYEEEE. The CDR3 runs to 16 residues. V was pared by 4 bases and J by 2 bases, with 11 bases of the junction left unmatched. The CDR3 DNA sequence: TGTGCCAGCAGCCCACTAGCGCTGGGACGACAAGAGACCCAGTACTTC. Its protein product is CASSPLALGRQETQYF. Filled out from reference TRBV5-6 and TRBJ2-5, the complete variable domain reads DAGVTQSPTHLIKTRGQQVTLRCSPKSGHDTVSWYQQALGQGPQFIFQYYEEEERQRGNFPDRFSGHQFPNYSSELNVNALLLGDSALYLCASSPLALGRQETQYFGPGTRLLVL.

The chain couples TRBV18 to TRBJ1-6; 7 nucleotides match TRBD1. Germline assignment: CDR1 KGHSH and CDR2 LQKENI. V dropped 6 bases and J dropped 14; count of bases not matched to a gene: 16. The CDR3 loop spans 15 amino acids. The CDR3 DNA follows: TGTGCCAGCTCCGAATCTAAGACAGGGTCTGGATCCCTCCACTTT. Translated, it gives CASSESKTGSGSLHF.

This chain joins TRBV7-9 and TRBJ1-1; weak D call: TRBD1 (5 bases). The CDR3 sequence is 14 residues long. The V and J ends lost 3 bases and 1 base respectively, with 9 bases between them. In germline, CDR1 is SEHNR, CDR2 FQNEAQ (reference sequence). This chain's CDR3 is CASSFQQGNTEAFF. The DNA of the CDR3 is TGTGCCAGCAGCTTTCAGCAGGGGAACACTGAAGCTTTCTTT.